The 31 T cell receptor beta chains below all came from one sample that was sequenced in a study of blood T cell repertoires in COVID-19. Sequenced by immunoSEQ multiplex PCR; TCRdb stores in-frame clones only, minus some. Among about 59,000 clones, around nine tenths were seen once, and the ten largest hold 16%. The sample consisted of peripheral blood. These receptors all come from a man older than 75 with acute or convalescent COVID-19.

The chain links TRBV5-1 to TRBJ1-4, with 9 bases lining up with TRBD1. This CDR3 region has 15 residues. Germline assignment: CDR1 SGHRS and CDR2 YFSETQ. V gave up 4 bases and J gave up 7 bases; unmatched junction bases: 8. CDR3 region: CASSIQGARGEKLFF. Here the CDR3 DNA reads TGCGCCAGCAGCATACAGGGGGCGCGGGGTGAAAAACTGTTTTTT.

The chain is built from TRBV7-8 and TRBJ2-5; 8 positions match TRBD2. The CDR3 totals 14 residues. V shed 5 bases and J 6 bases; nucleotides not matched to a gene: 8. Germline-derived CDR1 and CDR2 are SGHVS and FQNEAQ. CDR3 bases: TGTGCCAGCAGCCCCTCGTCGGGGGGGAAGACCCAGTACTTC. Its protein is CASSPSSGGKTQYF.

The J gene is TRBJ2-5, the V gene TRBV5-4, with D unresolved. Per the germline V gene, CDR1 is SGHNT and CDR2 is YYREEE (reference sequence). This CDR3 contains 15 residues. Trimming cost V 0 bases and J 2 bases, with 11 bases left between them. Written as DNA, the CDR3 is TGTGCCAGCAGCTTGGCCCTAGATCCGCAAGAGACCCAGTACTTC. Protein product: CASSLALDPQETQYF.

The chain uses TRBV5-1 and TRBJ2-2, with 7 bases identical to TRBD1. The CDR3 contains 16 residues. Germline V CDR1 and CDR2: SGHRS, YFSETQ. The J segment lost 6 bases and the V segment lost 1 base, leaving 9 bases of the junction unmatched. The CDR3 coding sequence is TGCGCCAGCAGCTTGTCTGCCAGGGGGTCCGCCGGGGAGCTGTTTTTT. Its protein product is CASSLSARGSAGELFF.

J is TRBJ1-1 and V is TRBV2; 7 bases fit TRBD1. The ends lost 6 bases at V and 8 bases at J; junction bases unmatched: 6. CDR3 length: 12 amino acids. Germline assignment: CDR1 SNHLY and CDR2 FYNNEI. CDR3 sequence (DNA): TGTGCCAGCAGCCCAGGGGGGAACGAAGCTTTCTTT. Protein product: CASSPGGNEAFF.

The V gene is TRBV18, the J gene TRBJ1-2, with 11 bases identical to TRBD1. V dropped 3 bases and J dropped 2; count of bases not matched to a gene: 5. This CDR3 comprises 16 residues. Looked up from germline, CDR1 is KGHSH and CDR2 is LQKENI. The CDR3 is CASSPSGTGGNYGYTF. In DNA, the CDR3 is TGTGCCAGCTCACCTTCCGGGACAGGGGGGAACTATGGCTACACCTTC.

V usage is TRBV9 and J usage is TRBJ1-1; 7 bases fit TRBD1. J gave up 1 base and V 1 base, and 7 bases lay outside the gene matches. There are 16 residues in the CDR3. Looked up from germline, CDR1 is SGDLS and CDR2 is YYNGEE. The CDR3 nucleotides read TGTGCCAGCAGCGTATCCGACAGGGTAGGGAACACTGAAGCTTTCTTT. Protein sequence: CASSVSDRVGNTEAFF.

The chain joins TRBV25-1 to TRBJ2-1, with a weak D call TRBD1 (6 bases). Germline values: CDR1 MGHDK, CDR2 SYGVNS. This CDR3 region has 15 residues. The V end lost 5 bases, the J end lost 1 base, and 12 bases lay between the germline ends. The CDR3 nucleotides are TGTGCCAGCAGTCCACGAGGGGGTTCCTACAATGAGCAGTTCTTC. Its translation is CASSPRGGSYNEQFF.

The chain links TRBV7-2 to TRBJ1-5, with TRBD1 matching over 10 bases. Germline V gene lookup returns CDR1 SGHTA and CDR2 FQGNSA. The CDR3 consists of 16 residues. V was pared by 2 bases and J by 4 bases, with 5 bases of the junction left unmatched. The CDR3 DNA follows: TGTGCCAGCAGCTTATCAGGGGGACAGGGGAATCAGCCCCAGCATTTT. Translated: CASSLSGGQGNQPQHF.

V usage is TRBV28 and J usage is TRBJ1-5; 11 bases agree with TRBD1. Trimming removed 5 bases from V and 6 bases from J; junction bases left unmatched: 6. This CDR3 has 15 residues. CDR1 and CDR2 (germline): MDHEN, SYDVKM. In DNA form, the CDR3 reads TGTGCCAGCAGTGCCAGGACAGGGGGCTTTCAGCCCCAGCATTTT. Encoded protein: CASSARTGGFQPQHF.

A single count supports this clone. This chain uses TRBV4-1 with TRBJ2-7; 10 bases align to TRBD1. The CDR3 has 15 amino acids. CDR1 MGHRA and CDR2 YSYEKL come from the germline V gene. V shed 6 bases and J 2 bases; nucleotides not matched to a gene: 7. CDR3 nucleotides: TGCGCCAGCAGTCAGGCGGGGACAGGGGCCTACGAGCAGTACTTC. This sequence encodes CASSQAGTGAYEQYF.

The V call is TRBV5-1, the J call TRBJ2-1, with 8 bases lining up with TRBD2. The V gene's germline CDR1 is SGHRS and CDR2 YFSETQ. The V and J ends lost 3 bases and 3 bases, in that order; junction bases with no gene match: 5. This CDR3 contains 15 residues. CDR3 protein: CASSSGGAVYNEQFF. CDR3 in DNA: TGCGCCAGCAGCTCCGGGGGGGCCGTCTACAATGAGCAGTTCTTC.

The chain recombines TRBV5-4 with TRBJ2-3; D is undetermined. Germline values: CDR1 SGHNT, CDR2 YYREEE (reference sequence). The CDR3 covers 15 residues. V was cut by 1 base and J by 0 bases, with 9 bases left in between. The CDR3 protein is CASSLNQISTDTQYF. The CDR3 DNA follows: TGTGCCAGCAGCTTGAATCAGATTAGCACAGATACGCAGTATTTT.

The gene calls are TRBV10-3 and TRBJ2-1, with TRBD2 matching over 9 bases. This CDR3 is built from 19 residues. Unmatched junction bases numbered 12, after V lost 3 bases and J lost 0 bases. The germline CDR1 and CDR2 sequences are ENHRY and SYGVKD. The CDR3 DNA sequence: TGTGCCATCAGTGACGGTAGGGCTAGCGGGACCAGCTCCTACAATGAGCAGTTCTTC. Protein product: CAISDGRASGTSSYNEQFF.

This rearrangement joins TRBV6-4 to TRBJ1-1; a possible D gene is TRBD1 (6 bases). The germline V and J ends were trimmed by 5 bases and 5 bases, with 15 bases remaining between them. Germline CDR1 is MRHNA and CDR2 is SNTAGT. The CDR3 runs 14 residues. The CDR3 loop is CASSRGGSGTEAFF. The CDR3 DNA reads TGTGCCAGCAGTAGGGGGGGGTCTGGGACTGAAGCTTTCTTT.

CDR3: CASSFPGGVSTDTQYF. The CDR3 nucleotides are TGTGCCAGCTCATTCCCGGGCGGGGTTAGCACAGATACGCAGTATTTT. This chain connects TRBV18 to TRBJ2-3, with D tentatively TRBD2 (6 bases). This CDR3 region has 16 residues. The germline V and J ends were trimmed by 5 bases and 0 bases, with 15 bases remaining between them. Germline V gene lookup returns CDR1 KGHSH and CDR2 LQKENI.

The gene calls are TRBV19 and TRBJ2-2, with D uncertain. V was shortened by 6 bases and J by 6 bases, with 8 bases between the two germline ends. The CDR3 is 12 amino acids. Germline V lookup: CDR1 LNHDA, CDR2 SQIVND (reference sequence). The CDR3 sequence is CASSSFPGELFF. For the CDR3, the DNA is TGTGCCAGTAGCTCTTTCCCCGGGGAGCTGTTTTTT.

The J gene is TRBJ1-5, the V gene TRBV24-1; the D gene is possibly TRBD1 (6 bases). The V end lost 8 bases, the J end lost 3 bases, and 19 bases lay between the germline ends. The CDR3 has 16 residues. Per the germline V gene, CDR1 is KGHDR and CDR2 is SFDVKD. In DNA form, the CDR3 reads TGTGCCACCACCAAGGTTTTATACAGGGACAATCAGCCCCAGCATTTT. Protein sequence: CATTKVLYRDNQPQHF.

The rearrangement joins TRBV6-5 to TRBJ1-1, with 8 bases that match TRBD1. J was trimmed by 1 base and V by 6 bases; bases with no gene match: 7. The CDR3 length is 15 residues. CDR1 and CDR2 (germline): MNHEY, SVGAGI. The DNA for the CDR3 is TGTGCCAGCAGGGGGCAGGGGGCCGGGAACACTGAAGCTTTCTTT. It yields the protein CASRGQGAGNTEAFF.

CDR3 loop: CSVAPGQTNTEAFF. CDR3 nucleotides: TGCAGCGTTGCTCCGGGACAAACGAACACTGAAGCTTTCTTT. The rearrangement joins TRBV29-1 to TRBJ1-1; perhaps TRBD1 as D (6 bases). CDR3 length: 14 residues. The germline V and J ends were trimmed by 4 bases and 1 base, with 13 bases remaining between them. Germline V gene sequence: CDR1 SQVTM, CDR2 ANQGSEA.

V and J are TRBV7-8 and TRBJ1-5; TRBD1 might be the D (5 bases). Germline lookup yields CDR1 SGHVS and CDR2 FQNEAQ. V dropped 3 bases and J dropped 5 bases, with 20 bases sitting between them. This CDR3 has 17 amino acids. This CDR3 is CASSFLGQGGVDQPQHF. The CDR3 nucleotides read TGTGCCAGCAGCTTCTTAGGGCAGGGAGGAGTGGATCAGCCCCAGCATTTT. Complete variable domain (other parts from reference TRBV7-8 and TRBJ1-5): GAGVSQSPRYKVAKRGQDVALRCDPISGHVSLFWYQQALGQGPEFLTYFQNEAQLDKSGLPSDRFFAERPEGSVSTLKIQRTQQEDSAVYLCASSFLGQGGVDQPQHFGDGTRLSIL.

The chain uses TRBV18 and TRBJ1-4; TRBD1 matches at 9 bases. After removal of 3 bases from V and 10 bases from J, the junction contained 6 bases not matched to a gene. CDR3 length: 14 amino acids. CDR1 and CDR2 from the germline V gene are KGHSH and LQKENI. CDR3 nucleotides: TGTGCCAGCTCACCGGACAGGGGCGGAAGAAAACTGTTTTTT. Translation: CASSPDRGGRKLFF.

The genes are TRBV21-1 and TRBJ1-1; TRBD1 reflects the table's D call only, with no check against the DNA. TRBV21-1 is assigned pseudogene status. The CDR3 loop spans 16 amino acids. The CDR3 here is CASSLPWQGSNTEAFF. The CDR3 region has the DNA TGTGCCAGCAGCTTACCATGGCAGGGTTCGAACACTGAAGCTTTCTTT.

About this clone itself: Germline and junction disagree at one end, which may indicate a read error. Here the CDR3 reads CASSSGTGPKTGELFF. The CDR3 coding sequence is TGTGCCAGCAGCTCCGGGACAGGGCCGAAAACCGGGGAGCTGTTTTTT. The genes are TRBV5-6 and TRBJ2-2, with TRBD1 matching 9 bases. The CDR3 consists of 16 residues. Germline assignment: CDR1 SGHDT and CDR2 YYEEEE. The whole variable domain, filled in from reference TRBV5-6 and TRBJ2-2, reads DAGVTQSPTHLIKTRGQQVTLRCSPKSGHDTVSWYQQALGQGPQFIFQYYEEEERQRGNFPDRFSGHQFPNYSSELNVNALLLGDSALYLCASSSGTGPKTGELFFGEGSRLTVL.

There are a few counts of this clone. The V call is TRBV6-5, the J call TRBJ2-3; 10 bases match TRBD2. Germline V CDR1 and CDR2: MNHEY, SVGAGI. The CDR3 runs to 14 residues. V lost 6 bases and J lost 3; bases outside the gene matches: 3. The CDR3 nucleotides read TGTGCCAGCAGGAGCGGGGGGGATACAGATACGCAGTATTTT. Amino acid sequence: CASRSGGDTDTQYF.

The CDR3 is CASSQAVGLADTGELFF. CDR3 nucleotides: TGTGCCAGCAGCCAGGCTGTCGGACTAGCGGACACCGGGGAGCTGTTTTTT. The chain couples TRBV14 to TRBJ2-2; 10 bases line up with TRBD2. V lost 3 bases, J lost 3 bases, and 7 bases stayed unmatched. In germline, CDR1 is SGHDN, CDR2 FVKESK. CDR3 length: 17 amino acids.

This chain uses TRBV19 with TRBJ2-5; possible D gene TRBD1, 6 bases. Trimming removed 4 bases from V and 6 bases from J, with 15 bases in between. Germline V lookup: CDR1 LNHDA, CDR2 SQIVND (reference sequence). The CDR3 spans 14 residues. The CDR3 region is CASSSGQNWKTQYF. CDR3 nucleotide sequence: TGTGCCAGTAGTAGCGGACAGAACTGGAAGACCCAGTACTTC.

This rearrangement joins TRBV10-3 to TRBJ2-7; 7 bases fit TRBD1. The CDR3 length is 13 residues. Germline-derived CDR1 and CDR2 are ENHRY and SYGVKD. V lost 10 bases to trimming and J lost 3 bases; unmatched junction nucleotides: 9. The CDR3 spells CATRGAGGYEQYF. The CDR3 region has the DNA TGTGCCACTCGCGGAGCAGGGGGCTACGAGCAGTACTTC.

The V call is TRBV5-1, the J call TRBJ2-1; 7 nucleotides match TRBD2. Trimming cost V 4 bases and J 3 bases; bases outside gene matches: 10. Germline assignment: CDR1 SGHRS and CDR2 YFSETQ. The CDR3 runs 16 residues. The chain's CDR3 is CASSPDGRTIYNEQFF. The DNA for the CDR3 is TGCGCCAGCAGCCCCGACGGGAGGACGATCTACAATGAGCAGTTCTTC.

This clone was recorded a few times. V gene TRBV3-1 (or the pseudogene TRBV3-2) combines with J gene TRBJ1-5; 9 bases are shared with TRBD1. Looked up from germline, CDR1 is LGHDT and CDR2 is YNNKEL (reference sequence). V was pared by 1 base and J by 11 bases, with 6 bases of the junction left unmatched. CDR3 length: 14 amino acids. CDR3 sequence: CASSQGQGGGAQHF. CDR3 DNA sequence: TGTGCCAGCAGCCAAGGACAGGGGGGGGGAGCCCAGCATTTT.

This rearrangement joins TRBV11-2 to TRBJ1-2, with 7 bases that match TRBD1. V dropped 3 bases and J dropped 4; count of bases not matched to a gene: 14. Germline loops: CDR1 SGHAT, CDR2 FQNNGV. This CDR3 has 17 residues. The CDR3 DNA follows: TGTGCCAGCAGCTTTCCGTCCGACAGGGATGGTGTCTATGGCTACACCTTC. Amino acids: CASSFPSDRDGVYGYTF.